A single sample is the source of the 32 T cell receptor beta chains below, sequenced in a study of T cell repertoires and HLA-DP antigens. After around 15 days' expansion, CD4+ cells were restimulated 20 to 25 h with HeLa expressing allogeneic DPB1. Stimulation used HeLa cells expressing transduced HLA-DPA1/DPB1, HLA-DM, invariant chain and CD80. This table comes from immunoSEQ multiplex PCR, and its TCRdb copy is limited to in-frame clones, with some not included. The sample has 3,000 to 4,500 clones, just over 75% seen once. Sequencing was done on a sample of CD137- CD4+ T cells from cultured PBMCs. The receptors here all came from a woman younger than 35 in good health and CMV-seronegative.

This clone was seen only once. The chain uses TRBV5-4 and TRBJ1-2; D remains unclear. CDR1 and CDR2 (germline): SGHNT, YYREEE (reference sequence). The V end was cut by 0 bases, the J end by 0 bases, with 6 bases between. The CDR3 runs to 14 residues. The CDR3 spells CASSLDTANYGYTF. CDR3 nucleotides: TGTGCCAGCAGCTTGGACACAGCTAACTATGGCTACACCTTC.

This chain uses TRBV29-1 with TRBJ2-5, with 7 positions matching TRBD1. Germline CDR1 SQVTM, CDR2 ANQGSEA. V shed 6 bases, J shed 6 bases, and the junction held 10 bases outside the gene matches. The CDR3 runs to 13 residues. The CDR3 DNA follows: TGCAGCGTCCAGGCAGGGGGTAGGAAGACCCAGTACTTC. Its translation is CSVQAGGRKTQYF.

The CDR3 DNA reads as TGTGCCAGCAGCTTAGTACCAGGGGTAGGCACTGAAGCTTTCTTT. It specifies CASSLVPGVGTEAFF. This chain uses TRBV11-3 with TRBJ1-1; possibly TRBD1 for D (6 bases). The CDR3 is 15 residues long. The V end was cut by 1 base, the J end by 4 bases, with 13 bases between. The V gene's germline CDR1 is SGHNT and CDR2 YENEEA.

The genes are TRBV28 and TRBJ2-5; 7 bases are a match to TRBD2. The CDR3 extends over 15 amino acids. Germline CDR1 reads MDHEN; CDR2 reads SYDVKM. Trimming removed 6 bases from V and 2 bases from J; junction bases left unmatched: 9. The CDR3: CASREAGHLQETQYF. The CDR3 nucleotides are TGTGCCAGCAGGGAAGCGGGGCATCTACAAGAGACCCAGTACTTC.

Here the CDR3 DNA reads TGTGCCAGCAGCTTAGCGAGGGGTGTCCCCCAGTTCTTC. This codes for CASSLARGVPQFF. This sequence joins TRBV7-2 and TRBJ2-1; D tentatively fits TRBD1 or TRBD2 (5 bases each). CDR1 is SGHTA, CDR2 FQGNSA, per germline. Trimming removed 0 bases from V and 13 bases from J, with 13 bases in between. The CDR3 has 13 residues.

This clone was picked up one time. The chain links TRBV4-1 to TRBJ1-2; D gene unclear. The CDR3 is made up of 16 amino acids. Deletions cut 2 bases from V and 1 base from J, with 14 bases between. The V gene's germline CDR1 is MGHRA and CDR2 YSYEKL. CDR3 region: CASSQKSRTDNYGYTF. The CDR3 DNA reads TGCGCCAGCAGCCAAAAATCCCGGACGGATAACTATGGCTACACCTTC.

The chain carries TRBV30 and TRBJ2-5, with 7 nucleotides matching TRBD2. The V gene's germline CDR1 is GTSNPN and CDR2 SVGIG (reference sequence). The CDR3 contains 13 residues. Trimming at V came to 1 base and at J to 2 bases, leaving 1 base not matched to a gene. The CDR3 sequence is CAWSASGQETQYF. The CDR3, as DNA: TGTGCCTGGAGTGCTAGCGGACAAGAGACCCAGTACTTC.

The gene calls are TRBV6-6 and TRBJ1-2, with TRBD1 matching 7 bases. The V gene's germline CDR1 is MNHNY and CDR2 SVGAGI (reference sequence). J was trimmed by 5 bases and V by 7 bases; bases with no gene match: 10. The length of the CDR3 is 14 residues. Here the CDR3 DNA reads TGTGCCAGCAACGAGGGGGGACAGACTTATGGCTACACCTTC. Amino acid sequence: CASNEGGQTYGYTF.

The V gene is TRBV6-5, the J gene TRBJ2-7; 7 nucleotides align to TRBD2. The CDR3 is 16 residues long. The germline V gene has CDR1 MNHEY and CDR2 SVGAGI. Unmatched junction bases numbered 5, after V lost 0 bases and J lost 0 bases. The CDR3 protein is CASSYSVRTSSYEQYF. In DNA, the CDR3 is TGTGCCAGCAGTTACTCGGTGCGGACTAGCTCCTACGAGCAGTACTTC.

The genes are TRBV18 and TRBJ2-3; perhaps TRBD1 as D (6 bases). Trimming left V 5 bases short and J 5 bases short, with 11 bases between. CDR3 length: 13 amino acids. CDR1 is KGHSH and CDR2 is LQKENI in the germline V gene. The CDR3 DNA follows: TGTGCCAGCTCAACCGGACAGCGAGATACGCAGTATTTT. Protein: CASSTGQRDTQYF.

The V and J genes are TRBV6-5 and TRBJ2-3; D remains ambiguous. The CDR3 is 11 residues long. Trimming took 6 bases from V and 6 from J, leaving 7 bases between them. Germline values: CDR1 MNHEY, CDR2 SVGAGI. The CDR3 region has the DNA TGTGCCAGCAGAACGAGGGATACGCAGTATTTT. As protein: CASRTRDTQYF.

This chain links TRBV11-1 with TRBJ1-1; no clear D. The CDR3 has 14 residues. V was pared by 2 bases and J by 2 bases, with 9 bases between. Looked up from germline, CDR1 is SGHAT and CDR2 is FQDESV (reference sequence). The CDR3 loop is CASSLKMVNTEAFF. CDR3 DNA: TGTGCCAGCAGCTTAAAGATGGTAAACACTGAAGCTTTCTTT. The full variable domain, its missing parts supplied by reference TRBV11-1 and TRBJ1-1, is EAEVAQSPRYKITEKSQAVAFWCDPISGHATLYWYRQILGQGPELLVQFQDESVVDDSQLPKDRFSAERLKGVDSTLKIQPAELGDSAMYLCASSLKMVNTEAFFGQGTRLTVV.

The J gene is TRBJ2-1, the V gene TRBV19, with D unclear. Trimming removed 4 bases at V and 0 bases at J, with 19 bases between. The CDR3 has 18 residues. Germline CDR1 reads LNHDA; CDR2 reads SQIVND (reference sequence). CDR3 in DNA: TGTGCCAGTAGTAAGTCCCAACGGCAGGCCATCTCCTACAATGAGCAGTTCTTC. This codes for CASSKSQRQAISYNEQFF. Based on the CDR3 plus reference TRBV19 and TRBJ2-1, the full variable domain is DGGITQSPKYLFRKEGQNVTLSCEQNLNHDAMYWYRQDPGQGLRLIYYSQIVNDFQKGDIAEGYSVSREKKESFPLTVTSAQKNPTAFYLCASSKSQRQAISYNEQFFGPGTRLTVL.

The V and J genes are TRBV7-2 and TRBJ2-7; 11 bases fit TRBD2. The germline gives CDR1 SGHTA, CDR2 FQGNSA. V gave up 6 bases and J gave up 7 bases; unmatched junction bases: 8. The CDR3 is made up of 14 amino acids. CDR3 amino acids: CASRTSGVLFEQYF. The CDR3 DNA reads as TGTGCCAGCAGGACTAGCGGGGTTTTGTTTGAGCAGTACTTC. Filled out from reference TRBV7-2 and TRBJ2-7, the complete variable domain reads GAGVSQSPSNKVTEKGKDVELRCDPISGHTALYWYRQSLGQGLEFLIYFQGNSAPDKSGLPSDRFSAERTGGSVSTLTIQRTQQEDSAVYLCASRTSGVLFEQYFGPGTRLTVT.

The V call is TRBV5-8, the J call TRBJ1-2, with D tentatively TRBD1 (5 bases). Germline V gene lookup returns CDR1 SGHTS and CDR2 YDEGEE. CDR3 length: 12 residues. The V end was cut by 0 bases, the J end by 7 bases, with 7 bases between. The CDR3 sequence is CASSLDGTGYTF. The CDR3 DNA follows: TGTGCCAGCAGCTTGGATGGGACTGGCTACACCTTC.

The chain employs TRBV6-1 and TRBJ1-1, with 7 bases matching TRBD1. This CDR3 is 14 amino acids long. V trimming: 6 bases; J trimming: 0 bases; junction bases outside the gene matches: 4. CDR1 and CDR2 (germline): MNHNS, SASEGT. CDR3 DNA: TGTGCCAGCAGGGAGACAGGGCTGAACACTGAAGCTTTCTTT. Protein: CASRETGLNTEAFF.

This chain connects TRBV7-8 to TRBJ2-3, with 10 bases that match TRBD2. Germline-derived CDR1 and CDR2 are SGHVS and FQNEAQ. This CDR3 spans 16 amino acids. The ends lost 4 bases at V and 0 bases at J; junction bases unmatched: 4. The CDR3 sequence is CASSSGLAASTDTQYF. In DNA form, the CDR3 reads TGTGCCAGCAGCTCCGGACTAGCGGCTAGCACAGATACGCAGTATTTT.

This rearrangement joins TRBV18 to TRBJ2-1; D is possibly TRBD1 (6 bases). This CDR3 has 15 residues. The V and J ends lost 4 bases and 8 bases respectively, with 18 bases between them. Germline V gene lookup returns CDR1 KGHSH and CDR2 LQKENI. The CDR3 DNA follows: TGTGCCAGCTCACAGAACAGGGTTGGGCACGATGAGCAGTTCTTC. This gives the protein CASSQNRVGHDEQFF. Full variable domain (rest looked up from reference TRBV18 and TRBJ2-1): NAGVMQNPRHLVRRRGQEARLRCSPMKGHSHVYWYRQLPEEGLKFMVYLQKENIIDESGMPKERFSAEFPKEGPSILRIQQVVRGDSAAYFCASSQNRVGHDEQFFGPGTRLTVL.

CDR3: CASSLAGLAGSYNEQFF. CDR3 bases: TGCGCCAGCAGCTTGGCGGGACTAGCGGGTTCCTACAATGAGCAGTTCTTC. The V and J genes are TRBV5-1 and TRBJ2-1, with 12 bases that match TRBD2. Trimming at V came to 0 bases and at J to 1 base, leaving 2 bases not matched to a gene. CDR1 and CDR2 from the germline V gene are SGHRS and YFSETQ. The CDR3 loop spans 17 amino acids.

The rearrangement uses TRBV28 and TRBJ1-4; D ambiguous. This CDR3 has 13 residues. CDR1 and CDR2 from the germline V gene are MDHEN and SYDVKM. V was trimmed by 7 bases and J by 4 bases, leaving 10 bases between them. This chain's CDR3 is CASIRRNNEKLFF. DNA of the CDR3: TGTGCCAGCATTCGGAGAAATAATGAAAAACTGTTTTTT.

The rearrangement links TRBV6-6 to TRBJ2-2; 8 bases line up with TRBD2. Germline V gene data show CDR1 as MNHNY and CDR2 as SVGAGI (reference sequence). CDR3 size: 15 residues. The ends lost 11 bases at V and 5 bases at J; junction bases unmatched: 13. The DNA for the CDR3 is TGTGCCTCTAGGGGTCCGGGACTAGAGACCGGGGAGCTGTTTTTT. It is translated as CASRGPGLETGELFF.

CDR3 sequence reads: CASSLVGVLTGELFF. CDR3 DNA: TGTGCCAGCAGCTTAGTAGGCGTACTCACCGGGGAGCTGTTTTTT. V is TRBV7-6 and J is TRBJ2-2; no clear D. This CDR3 has 15 amino acids. V was shortened by 1 base and J by 4 bases, with 10 bases between the two germline ends. CDR1 is SGHVS, CDR2 FNYEAQ, per germline.

The chain combines TRBV27 with TRBJ1-2, with a weak D call TRBD1 (6 bases). CDR3 size: 15 residues. Germline CDR1 MNHEY, CDR2 SMNVEV (reference sequence). V was cut by 1 base and J by 3 bases, with 12 bases left in between. CDR3 nucleotides: TGTGCCAGCAGTTTATGGTCGGGGGGCGACTATGGCTACACCTTC. Its protein product is CASSLWSGGDYGYTF.

The DNA of the CDR3 is TGCGCCAGCAGCCAAGAACGGCGGCAGGGGGTTTGGGAGCAGTACTTC. Its protein is CASSQERRQGVWEQYF. V and J are TRBV4-1 and TRBJ2-7; 7 nucleotides agree with TRBD1. Losses at the gene ends were 0 bases for V and 7 bases for J; bases not matched to a gene: 12. CDR3 length: 16 residues. Germline V gene lookup returns CDR1 MGHRA and CDR2 YSYEKL.

The CDR3 spells CATRAVGGYTGELFF. CDR3 DNA: TGTGCCACCAGAGCCGTCGGGGGGTACACCGGGGAGCTGTTTTTT. The rearrangement joins TRBV19 to TRBJ2-2; 7 bases fit TRBD2. Germline V lookup: CDR1 LNHDA, CDR2 SQIVND (reference sequence). The CDR3 is 15 amino acids. The ends lost 10 bases at V and 3 bases at J; junction bases unmatched: 11.

V is TRBV19 and J is TRBJ2-2; the D is unclear. Trimming pared 6 bases from V and 5 bases from J, leaving 10 bases between. CDR1 is LNHDA, CDR2 SQIVND, per germline (reference sequence). The CDR3 covers 13 residues. The CDR3 region is CASRKEVTGELFF. The CDR3 region has the DNA TGTGCCAGTAGGAAAGAAGTGACCGGGGAGCTGTTTTTT.

This chain links TRBV7-3 with TRBJ2-3; TRBD2 aligns across 7 bases. From germline, CDR1 is SGHTA and CDR2 FQGTGA. This CDR3 has 15 amino acids. The trim removed 3 bases at V and 4 bases at J, leaving 7 bases unmatched. CDR3 in amino acids: CASSLRAGSPDTQYF. CDR3 nucleotide sequence: TGTGCCAGCAGCTTGCGAGCGGGGTCCCCAGATACGCAGTATTTT.

The chain couples TRBV7-4 to TRBJ2-7; weak D call: TRBD2 (5 bases). Germline CDR1 and CDR2: SGHVT and SQSDAQ. V lost 6 bases, J lost 6 bases, and 9 bases lay in between. The CDR3 runs 11 residues. Here the CDR3 DNA reads TGTGCCAGCAGTTTCGAGGGCGAGCAGTACTTC. Translation gives CASSFEGEQYF.

This chain's CDR3 is CASTRGRYTEAFF. In nucleotides, the CDR3 is TGTGCCAGCACCAGGGGGCGGTACACTGAAGCTTTCTTT. This sequence joins TRBV28 and TRBJ1-1; 8 bases agree with TRBD1. This CDR3 has 13 residues. Germline V gives CDR1 MDHEN, CDR2 SYDVKM. With 7 bases clipped from V and 3 bases from J, the junction kept 4 bases outside the gene matches.

The V call is TRBV6-6, the J call TRBJ2-3; 9 positions match TRBD1. After removal of 7 bases from V and 3 bases from J, the junction contained 5 bases not matched to a gene. The CDR3 contains 14 residues. CDR1 is MNHNY and CDR2 is SVGAGI in the germline V gene (reference sequence). This CDR3 is CASTEGQGTDTQYF. As DNA, the CDR3 is TGTGCCAGCACCGAGGGACAGGGTACAGATACGCAGTATTTT.

The CDR3 bases are TGTGCCAGCAGTTACCCGCGACGGGGGGATGAGCAGTTCTTC. Its translation: CASSYPRRGDEQFF. The chain recombines TRBV6-6 with TRBJ2-1; 7 bases match TRBD2. V shed 2 bases and J 8 bases; nucleotides not matched to a gene: 6. Germline CDR1 reads MNHNY; CDR2 reads SVGAGI (reference sequence). The CDR3 is 14 residues long.

The gene calls are TRBV18 and TRBJ2-1, with 11 bases fitting TRBD1. The V segment lost 6 bases and the J segment 4 bases; nucleotides outside the gene matches: 5. The CDR3 contains 15 residues. CDR1 and CDR2 (germline): KGHSH, LQKENI. The CDR3 DNA reads TGTGCCAGCTCCCCGGGACAGGGGGAATACAATGAGCAGTTCTTC. Its protein is CASSPGQGEYNEQFF.